This TCR beta chain was captured in a study of blood T cell repertoires in COVID-19. About the research overall: Samples taken during acute and convalescent COVID-19 were collected in the United States, Italy and Spain. From T cells, B-cell-depleted T cells, or PBMCs came the material, which was cDNA or gDNA.

Study processing details: Researchers report that nucleated cell counts were estimated from reference gene primer amplification. Measured with immunoSEQ multiplex PCR; TCRdb has only the in-frame clones, and not every one. For V, J and clone size, that table is used; D and trimming come from the DNA. The profile shows nearly 300,000 clones, approximately 89% of them singletons. The CDR3 loop spans 12 amino acids. Per germline, CDR1 SNHLY and CDR2 FYNNEI. V dropped 2 bases and J dropped 7 bases, with 7 bases sitting between them. The genes are TRBV2 and TRBJ2-3; weak D call: TRBD1 (5 bases). Sample: peripheral blood. The TCR originated in a woman aged 25 to 45 who had recovered from COVID-19. CDR3 bases: TGTGCCAGCAGTGAACAGGGAAATACGCAGTATTTT. Protein product: CASSEQGNTQYF.